This entry concerns a single T cell receptor beta chain. The antigen is unknown. These data are taken from a study of T cell responses to AZD1222 COVID-19 vaccine. Clones were read by immunoSEQ multiplex PCR, and TCRdb kept only the in-frame ones, dropping some. The repertoire holds some 110,000 clones, with more than 70% as singletons. Timing groups of about 4 and about 12 weeks for second doses were pooled. Deletions cut 5 bases from V and 1 base from J, with 8 bases between. Germline V gene data show CDR1 as SGHAT and CDR2 as FQDESV (reference sequence). The CDR3 contains 13 residues. General study points: With dominance at 160-218 and 743-854, vaccine-associated CD4 TCRs spanned spike.

The starting material was peripheral blood, obtained 28 days after the second AZD1222 dose. This receptor was obtained from an adult who received the AZD1222 COVID-19 vaccine. The V gene is TRBV11-1, the J gene TRBJ1-1, with a possible D match to TRBD1 (6 bases). In nucleotides, the CDR3 is TGTGCCAGCAGCAAACAGGGGAACACTGAAGCTTTCTTT. It codes for CASSKQGNTEAFF.